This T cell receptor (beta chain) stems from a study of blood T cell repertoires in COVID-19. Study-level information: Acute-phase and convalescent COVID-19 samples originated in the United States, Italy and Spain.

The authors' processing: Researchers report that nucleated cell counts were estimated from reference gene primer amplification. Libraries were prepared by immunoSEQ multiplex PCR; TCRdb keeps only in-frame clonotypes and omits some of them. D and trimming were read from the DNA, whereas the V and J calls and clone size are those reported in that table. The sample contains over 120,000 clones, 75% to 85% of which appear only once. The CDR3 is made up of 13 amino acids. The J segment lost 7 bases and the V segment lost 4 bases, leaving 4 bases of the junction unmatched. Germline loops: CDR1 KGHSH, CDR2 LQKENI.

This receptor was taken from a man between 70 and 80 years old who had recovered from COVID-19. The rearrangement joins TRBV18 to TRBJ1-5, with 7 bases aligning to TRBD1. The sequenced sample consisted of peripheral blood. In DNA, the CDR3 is TGTGCCAGCTCACTAGGGACAGACCAGCCCCAGCATTTT. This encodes CASSLGTDQPQHF.